This T cell receptor (beta chain) was documented in a study of shared clonotypes between healthy human individuals. Germline values: CDR1 SGHTA, CDR2 FQGNSA. V gave up 6 bases and J gave up 2 bases; unmatched junction bases: 6. The CDR3 is 15 amino acids. This clone was counted a few times. Sequencing was performed with immunoSEQ multiplex PCR; in TCRdb, only in-frame clones are kept and a portion is missing. The repertoire consists of around 2.5 million clones, with over 85% occurring once and the leading ten covering about 0.38%. V gene TRBV7-2 combines with J gene TRBJ1-1, with 10 bases aligning to TRBD1. The sequenced material came from naive CD4+ T cells from PBMCs. As to subset: CD45RA+ positively selected. The source of this sequence is a man between 18 and 35 years old in good health. Some clones in this sample may be carry-over from other donors' samples. The CDR3 sequence: CASRNRDRGNTEAFF. The CDR3 nucleotides are TGTGCCAGCAGGAACCGGGACAGGGGTAACACTGAAGCTTTCTTT.